A selection of T cell receptor beta chains follows, all from one sample in a study of blood T cell repertoires in COVID-19. The protocol was immunoSEQ multiplex PCR, while the TCRdb copy is restricted to in-frame clones and leaves out a portion. Here the sample spans 400,000 or so clones, more than 80% being singletons. Specimen: PBMCs or T cells enriched from blood (not recorded which). The receptors were sampled from a man aged 25-45 years who had recovered from COVID-19. The CDR3 runs from the conserved cysteine through the conserved F or W. The D gene is left open where the match is weak. A row's size may be missing; if present it is once, few, many or a size class.

d_gene: .
abundance: .
len: 16
v_gene: TRBV28
j_gene: TRBJ1-3
CDR3nt: TGTGCCAGCAGTCTCCTTGATTTCTCTCGGGGAAACACCATATATTTT
CDR3aa: CASSLLDFSRGNTIYF

d_gene: .
abundance: .
len: 15
v_gene: TRBV28
j_gene: TRBJ2-3
CDR3nt: TGTGCCAGCAGTTTATTCGACAGCTCCACAGATACGCAGTATTTT
CDR3aa: CASSLFDSSTDTQYF

d_gene: TRBD2
abundance: .
len: 16
v_gene: TRBV3-1/TRBV3-2
j_gene: TRBJ2-5
CDR3nt: TGTGCCAGCAGCAGAGGGACTAGCGGGAGGGGAGAGACCCAGTACTTC
CDR3aa: CASSRGTSGRGETQYF

d_gene: TRBD2
abundance: .
len: 16
v_gene: TRBV18
j_gene: TRBJ2-3
CDR3nt: TGTGCCAGCTCACCACCAGCGGGAGGGCCCGCAGATACGCAGTATTTT
CDR3aa: CASSPPAGGPADTQYF

d_gene: .
abundance: .
len: 16
v_gene: TRBV5-8
j_gene: TRBJ1-6
CDR3nt: TGTGCCAGCAGCCTACCGGGACAACCGCGTACTTCACCCCTCCACTTT
CDR3aa: CASSLPGQPRTSPLHF

d_gene: TRBD1
abundance: once
len: 16
v_gene: TRBV5-1
j_gene: TRBJ1-5
CDR3nt: TGCGCCAGCAGCCCTGGAGGGACAGGGGGTAATCAGCCCCAGCATTTT
CDR3aa: CASSPGGTGGNQPQHF

d_gene: TRBD2
abundance: .
len: 15
v_gene: TRBV5-8
j_gene: TRBJ2-3
CDR3nt: TGTGCCAGTGTGGGACTAGCGGGTTCCACAGATACGCAGTATTTT
CDR3aa: CASVGLAGSTDTQYF

d_gene: TRBD1
abundance: .
len: 13
v_gene: TRBV6-6
j_gene: TRBJ1-1
CDR3nt: TGTGCCAGCAGTAGACAGGGTAGTACTGAAGCTTTCTTT
CDR3aa: CASSRQGSTEAFF

d_gene: .
abundance: .
len: 13
v_gene: TRBV28
j_gene: TRBJ1-1
CDR3nt: TGTGCCAGCACTAAGACAGGTATCTGGATAGCTTTCTTT
CDR3aa: CASTKTGIWIAFF

d_gene: TRBD2
abundance: .
len: 14
v_gene: TRBV6-4
j_gene: TRBJ2-2
CDR3nt: TGTGCCAGCAGCCAGCGGGAGGAGGCCGGGGAGCTGTTTTTT
CDR3aa: CASSQREEAGELFF

d_gene: TRBD1
abundance: .
len: 14
v_gene: TRBV9
j_gene: TRBJ2-7
CDR3nt: TGTGCCAGCAGCGCAGGGACAGTCCCCTACGAGCAGTACTTC
CDR3aa: CASSAGTVPYEQYF